The 8 T cell receptor beta chains presented below share a single source sample, sequenced in a study of identifying expanded T cells in peripheral blood (dated by TCRdb to 2018 to 2020). Receptor libraries were prepared by the immunoSEQ multiplex PCR assay. TCRdb carries this immuneACCESS record with in-frame sequences only. Its versions omit some clonotypes, under half of them owing to an unresolved V gene in the studies checked, with the rest unexplained. The sample records under 130,000 clones, roughly 90% of which are singletons. The ten biggest clones cover roughly 17% of the sample. The specimen was blood. These receptors were obtained from a person between 18 and 70 years old in good health.

This clone was picked up one time. The gene calls are TRBV5-4 and TRBJ1-2, with 10 nucleotides matching TRBD1. The germline V gene encodes CDR1 SGHNT and CDR2 YYREEE (reference sequence). CDR3 length: 15 amino acids. The J segment lost 3 bases and the V segment lost 5 bases, leaving 7 bases of the junction unmatched. The chain's CDR3 is CASRDGQGGYYGYTF. CDR3 sequence (DNA): TGTGCCAGCAGGGATGGACAGGGGGGGTACTATGGCTACACCTTC.

This chain links TRBV19 with TRBJ1-2; 9 nucleotides match TRBD1. Germline values: CDR1 LNHDA, CDR2 SQIVND (reference sequence). V lost 4 bases, J lost 6 bases, and 3 bases stayed unmatched. CDR3 length equals 13 residues. The CDR3 sequence is CASSTTGGDGYTF. The CDR3 region has the DNA TGTGCCAGTAGTACGACAGGGGGAGATGGCTACACCTTC. The full variable domain, rest sourced from reference TRBV19 and TRBJ1-2, is DGGITQSPKYLFRKEGQNVTLSCEQNLNHDAMYWYRQDPGQGLRLIYYSQIVNDFQKGDIAEGYSVSREKKESFPLTVTSAQKNPTAFYLCASSTTGGDGYTFGSGTRLTVV.

J is TRBJ2-2 and V is TRBV5-8; no clear D gene. The CDR3 extends over 15 amino acids. V was shortened by 0 bases and J by 0 bases, with 6 bases between the two germline ends. Germline V gene sequence: CDR1 SGHTS, CDR2 YDEGEE. In DNA form, the CDR3 reads TGTGCCAGCAGCTTGGGAGAGACGAACACCGGGGAGCTGTTTTTT. Its translation is CASSLGETNTGELFF.

The chain uses TRBV6-5 and TRBJ1-4, with D possibly being TRBD1 (5 bases). The CDR3 covers 16 residues. Per the germline V gene, CDR1 is MNHEY and CDR2 is SVGAGI. V lost 0 bases, J lost 8 bases, and 16 bases lay in between. CDR3 protein: CASSYSLPGGDEKLFF. As DNA, the CDR3 is TGTGCCAGCAGTTACTCGTTACCCGGAGGGGACGAAAAACTGTTTTTT.

V and J are TRBV2 and TRBJ2-2; TRBD1 agrees at 8 bases. The CDR3 is 15 amino acids. The V and J ends lost 6 bases and 3 bases, in that order; junction bases with no gene match: 6. Germline-derived CDR1 and CDR2 are SNHLY and FYNNEI. The CDR3 spells CASSQGAAYTGELFF. CDR3 nucleotides: TGTGCCAGCAGCCAGGGGGCTGCCTACACCGGGGAGCTGTTTTTT.

The J gene is TRBJ1-1, the V gene TRBV19; 10 bases line up with TRBD1. J lost 2 bases, V lost 6 bases, and 6 bases had no gene match. The CDR3 has 15 residues. Germline CDR1 is LNHDA and CDR2 is SQIVND (reference sequence). The chain's CDR3 is CASRPGTGANTEAFF. In nucleotides, the CDR3 is TGTGCCAGTAGACCCGGGACAGGGGCTAACACTGAAGCTTTCTTT.

The gene calls are TRBV9 and TRBJ1-1; the match to TRBD1 covers 7 bases. The CDR3 runs to 14 residues. Germline V lookup: CDR1 SGDLS, CDR2 YYNGEE. With 3 bases clipped from V and 5 bases from J, the junction kept 7 bases outside the gene matches. CDR3 amino acids: CASSGQGYRTEAFF. CDR3 in DNA: TGTGCCAGCAGCGGACAGGGTTATCGGACTGAAGCTTTCTTT.

The V and J genes are TRBV30 and TRBJ1-5; weak D call: TRBD1 (6 bases). The germline V gene encodes CDR1 GTSNPN and CDR2 SVGIG (reference sequence). With 0 bases removed from V and 6 bases from J, the gap between germline ends came to 9 bases. The CDR3 consists of 13 residues. This CDR3 is CAWSVGGVQPQHF. DNA for the CDR3: TGTGCCTGGAGTGTGGGGGGCGTTCAGCCCCAGCATTTT.